Listed below are T cell receptor beta chains from one sample, sequenced in a study of blood T cell repertoires in COVID-19. Clones were read by immunoSEQ multiplex PCR, and TCRdb kept only the in-frame ones, dropping some. In the table there are a few hundred thousand clones, more than 75% of which are singletons. The sample taken for sequencing was peripheral blood. These receptors were collected from a human donor in a cohort sampled during active COVID-19. Each CDR3 is given with its conserved first and last residue. The order of the fields is V gene, clone size, J gene, D gene, CDR3 protein, CDR3 DNA. A D gene is named only where the DNA matches it firmly. Clone size is given for some rows only: seen once, a few or many times, or a class if the clone is expanded.

v_call: TRBV7-2
clone_size: .
j_call: TRBJ1-6
d_call: .
cdr3_aa: CASSHSWGAPLHF
cdr3_nt: TGTGCCAGCAGTCACTCGTGGGGGGCACCCCTCCACTTT

v_call: TRBV30
clone_size: many
j_call: TRBJ1-6
d_call: .
cdr3_aa: CASPPLASAGNSPLHF
cdr3_nt: TGTGCCTCCCCTCCCCTGGCAAGCGCCGGTAATTCACCCCTCCACTTT

v_call: TRBV5-6
clone_size: .
j_call: TRBJ1-5
d_call: .
cdr3_aa: CASSFLRGAMHF
cdr3_nt: TGTGCCAGCAGCTTCCTGCGGGGGGCAATGCATTTT

v_call: TRBV6-5
clone_size: .
j_call: TRBJ2-3
d_call: .
cdr3_aa: CASRRGKTDTQYF
cdr3_nt: TGTGCCAGCAGGAGGGGGAAAACAGATACGCAGTATTTT

v_call: TRBV5-1
clone_size: once
j_call: TRBJ2-5
d_call: TRBD2
cdr3_aa: CASSPGLAGGQETQYF
cdr3_nt: TGCGCCAGCAGCCCGGGACTAGCGGGAGGCCAAGAGACCCAGTACTTC

v_call: TRBV4-3
clone_size: once
j_call: TRBJ2-3
d_call: TRBD2
cdr3_aa: CASSQSGLAEADTQYF
cdr3_nt: TGCGCCAGCAGCCAATCCGGACTAGCAGAGGCAGATACGCAGTATTTT

v_call: TRBV11-3
clone_size: once
j_call: TRBJ1-1
d_call: .
cdr3_aa: CASSLDSNTEAFF
cdr3_nt: TGTGCCAGCAGCCTTGACTCGAACACTGAAGCTTTCTTT

v_call: TRBV7-2
clone_size: once
j_call: TRBJ1-5
d_call: .
cdr3_aa: CASSPTRYSNQPQHF
cdr3_nt: TGTGCCAGCAGTCCCACGCGTTATAGCAATCAGCCCCAGCATTTT

v_call: TRBV28
clone_size: .
j_call: TRBJ2-5
d_call: .
cdr3_aa: CASSFNNQETQYF
cdr3_nt: TGTGCCAGCAGTTTCAACAACCAAGAGACCCAGTACTTC

v_call: TRBV7-9
clone_size: few
j_call: TRBJ1-1
d_call: .
cdr3_aa: CASSWSAAEAFF
cdr3_nt: TGTGCCAGCAGCTGGAGTGCGGCAGAAGCTTTCTTT

v_call: TRBV28
clone_size: .
j_call: TRBJ1-3
d_call: .
cdr3_aa: CASSSQGFRNTIYF
cdr3_nt: TGTGCCAGCAGTTCACAGGGATTTAGAAACACCATATATTTT

v_call: TRBV19
clone_size: .
j_call: TRBJ1-3
d_call: .
cdr3_aa: CASRFQGSLMSGNTIYF
cdr3_nt: TGTGCCAGTAGGTTCCAGGGAAGTCTCATGTCTGGAAACACCATATATTTT

v_call: TRBV7-2
clone_size: .
j_call: TRBJ2-6
d_call: TRBD1
cdr3_aa: CASSIRDRGTGANVLTF
cdr3_nt: TGTGCCAGCAGCATCCGGGACAGGGGAACTGGGGCCAACGTCCTGACTTTC

v_call: TRBV3-1/TRBV3-2
clone_size: few
j_call: TRBJ2-1
d_call: .
cdr3_aa: CASSQDLTAEQFF
cdr3_nt: TGTGCCAGCAGCCAAGATCTGACTGCAGAGCAGTTCTTC

v_call: TRBV2
clone_size: .
j_call: TRBJ1-1
d_call: TRBD1
cdr3_aa: CASRAGDSRNTEAFF
cdr3_nt: TGTGCCAGCAGAGCTGGGGACAGCCGCAACACTGAAGCTTTCTTT

v_call: TRBV2
clone_size: few
j_call: TRBJ1-6
d_call: .
cdr3_aa: CASSERQGNSPLHF
cdr3_nt: TGTGCCAGCAGTGAACGGCAGGGTAATTCACCCCTCCACTTT

v_call: TRBV4-2
clone_size: .
j_call: TRBJ1-2
d_call: TRBD1
cdr3_aa: CASSQTGGAGEYGYTF
cdr3_nt: TGTGCCAGCAGCCAAACAGGGGGCGCAGGTGAATATGGCTACACCTTC

v_call: TRBV6-2/TRBV6-3
clone_size: few
j_call: TRBJ1-3
d_call: .
cdr3_aa: CASSYFPADTIYF
cdr3_nt: TGTGCCAGCAGTTACTTCCCGGCGGACACCATATATTTT

v_call: TRBV27
clone_size: .
j_call: TRBJ2-5
d_call: TRBD2
cdr3_aa: CASSLWGSGEKEGKETQYF
cdr3_nt: TGTGCCAGCAGTTTATGGGGTAGCGGGGAGAAGGAAGGGAAAGAGACCCAGTACTTC

v_call: TRBV2
clone_size: .
j_call: TRBJ1-3
d_call: .
cdr3_aa: CASILSPNSGNTIYF
cdr3_nt: TGTGCCAGCATCCTGAGTCCAAACTCTGGAAACACCATATATTTT

v_call: TRBV27
clone_size: .
j_call: TRBJ2-3
d_call: TRBD2
cdr3_aa: CASRLAGTVADTQYF
cdr3_nt: TGTGCCAGCAGGCTAGCGGGAACGGTCGCAGATACGCAGTATTTT

v_call: TRBV13
clone_size: .
j_call: TRBJ2-7
d_call: .
cdr3_aa: CASSFGGPNSYEQYF
cdr3_nt: TGTGCCAGCAGCTTTGGAGGGCCTAACTCCTACGAGCAGTACTTC